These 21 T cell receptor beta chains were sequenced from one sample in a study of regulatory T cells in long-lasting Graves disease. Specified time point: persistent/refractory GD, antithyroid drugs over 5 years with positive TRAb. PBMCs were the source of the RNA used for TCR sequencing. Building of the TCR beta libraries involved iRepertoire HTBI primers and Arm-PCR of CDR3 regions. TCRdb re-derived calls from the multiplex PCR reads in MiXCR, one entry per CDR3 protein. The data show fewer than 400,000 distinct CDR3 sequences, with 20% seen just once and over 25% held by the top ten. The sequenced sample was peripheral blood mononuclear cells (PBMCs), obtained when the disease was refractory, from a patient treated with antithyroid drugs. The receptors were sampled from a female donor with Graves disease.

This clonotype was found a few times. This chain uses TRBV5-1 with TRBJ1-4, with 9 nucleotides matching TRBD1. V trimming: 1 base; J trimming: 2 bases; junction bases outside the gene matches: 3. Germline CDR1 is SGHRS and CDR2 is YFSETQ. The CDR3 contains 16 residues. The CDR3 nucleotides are TGCGCCAGCAGCTTGCGGGGACAGGGCACTAATGAAAAACTGTTTTTT. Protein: CASSLRGQGTNEKLFF.

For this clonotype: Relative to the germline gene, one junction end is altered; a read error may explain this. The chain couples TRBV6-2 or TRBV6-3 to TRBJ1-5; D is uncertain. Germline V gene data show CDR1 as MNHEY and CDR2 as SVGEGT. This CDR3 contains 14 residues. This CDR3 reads CASGPEHFNRPQHF. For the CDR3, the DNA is TGTGCCAGCGGTCCCGAGCATTTTAATCGGCCCCAGCATTTT.

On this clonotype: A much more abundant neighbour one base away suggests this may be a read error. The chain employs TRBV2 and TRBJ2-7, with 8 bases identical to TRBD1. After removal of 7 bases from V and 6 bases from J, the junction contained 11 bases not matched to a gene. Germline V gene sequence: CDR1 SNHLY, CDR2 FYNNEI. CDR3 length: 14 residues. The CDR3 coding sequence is TGTGCCAGCAACCCCCTGGACAGGGATGGCGAGCAGTACTTC. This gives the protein CASNPLDRDGEQYF.

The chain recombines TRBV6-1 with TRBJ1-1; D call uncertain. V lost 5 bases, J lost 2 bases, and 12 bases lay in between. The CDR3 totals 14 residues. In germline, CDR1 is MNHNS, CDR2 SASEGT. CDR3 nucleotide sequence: TGTGCCAGCAGTCCCACGTGGGCTAACACTGAAGCTTTCTTT. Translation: CASSPTWANTEAFF.

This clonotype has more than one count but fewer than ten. The CDR3 spells CASSQGGAGNTIYF. CDR3 nucleotides: TGTGCCTCCTCCCAGGGGGGTGCTGGAAACACCATATATTTT. This chain connects TRBV30 to TRBJ1-3; 7 nucleotides agree with TRBD1. The CDR3 is made up of 14 amino acids. Germline CDR1 and CDR2: GTSNPN and SVGIG (reference sequence). V was clipped by 7 bases and J by 2 bases; unmatched bases: 8.

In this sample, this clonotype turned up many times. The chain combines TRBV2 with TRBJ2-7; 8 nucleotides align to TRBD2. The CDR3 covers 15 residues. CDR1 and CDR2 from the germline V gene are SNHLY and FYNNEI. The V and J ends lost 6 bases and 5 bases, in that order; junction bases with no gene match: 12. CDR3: CASSKGAGGPDEQYF. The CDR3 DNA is TGTGCCAGCAGCAAAGGGGCGGGGGGCCCAGACGAGCAGTACTTC. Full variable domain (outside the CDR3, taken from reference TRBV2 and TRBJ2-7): EPEVTQTPSHQVTQMGQEVILRCVPISNHLYFYWYRQILGQKVEFLVSFYNNEISEKSEIFDDQFSVERPDGSNFTLKIRSTKLEDSAMYFCASSKGAGGPDEQYFGPGTRLTVT.

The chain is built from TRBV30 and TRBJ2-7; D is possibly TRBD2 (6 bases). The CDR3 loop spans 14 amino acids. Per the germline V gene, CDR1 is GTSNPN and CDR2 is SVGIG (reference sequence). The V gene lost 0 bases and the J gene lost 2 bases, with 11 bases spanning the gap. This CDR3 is CAWSVIGGPYEQYF. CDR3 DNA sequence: TGTGCCTGGAGTGTAATAGGAGGGCCCTACGAGCAGTACTTC.

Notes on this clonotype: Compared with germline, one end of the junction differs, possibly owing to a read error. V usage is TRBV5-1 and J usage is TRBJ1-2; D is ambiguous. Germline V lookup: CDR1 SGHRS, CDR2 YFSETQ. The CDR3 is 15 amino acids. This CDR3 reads CASSLTADLGYGHTF. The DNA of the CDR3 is TGCGCCAGCAGCTTGACTGCCGACCTGGGCTATGGCCACACCTTC.

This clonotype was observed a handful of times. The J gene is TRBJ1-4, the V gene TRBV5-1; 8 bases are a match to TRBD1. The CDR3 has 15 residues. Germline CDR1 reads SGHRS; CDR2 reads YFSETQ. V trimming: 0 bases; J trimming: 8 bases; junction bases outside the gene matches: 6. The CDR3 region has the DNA TGCGCCAGCAGCTTGGCGACAGGGGTCGGGGAAAAACTGTTTTTT. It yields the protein CASSLATGVGEKLFF.

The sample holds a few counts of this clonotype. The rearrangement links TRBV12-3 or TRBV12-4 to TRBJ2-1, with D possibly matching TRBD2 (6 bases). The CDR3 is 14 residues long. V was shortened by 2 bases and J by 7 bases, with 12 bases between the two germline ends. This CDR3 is CASSLMFGGNEQFF. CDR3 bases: TGTGCCAGCAGTTTAATGTTTGGGGGGAATGAGCAGTTCTTC.

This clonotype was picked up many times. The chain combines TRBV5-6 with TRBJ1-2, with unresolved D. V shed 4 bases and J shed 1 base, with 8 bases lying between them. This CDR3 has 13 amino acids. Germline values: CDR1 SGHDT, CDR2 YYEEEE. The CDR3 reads CASSRLNNYGYTF. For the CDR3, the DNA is TGTGCCAGCAGCCGACTGAATAACTATGGCTACACCTTC.

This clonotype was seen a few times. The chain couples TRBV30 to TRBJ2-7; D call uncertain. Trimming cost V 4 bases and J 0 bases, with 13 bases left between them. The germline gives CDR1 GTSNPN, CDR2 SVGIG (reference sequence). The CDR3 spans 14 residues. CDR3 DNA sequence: TGTGCCTGGAATAGCCTCGACGGCTCCTACGAGCAGTACTTC. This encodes CAWNSLDGSYEQYF. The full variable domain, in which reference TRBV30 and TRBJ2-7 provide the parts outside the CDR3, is SQTIHQWPATLVQPVGSPLSLECTVEGTSNPNLYWYRQAAGRGLQLLFYSVGIGQISSEVPQNLSASRPQDRQFILSSKKLLLSDSGFYLCAWNSLDGSYEQYFGPGTRLTVT.

The DNA of the CDR3 is TGTGCCAGCAGCCAGGACCTAGCGGGGTACGAGCAGTACTTC. Translating it yields CASSQDLAGYEQYF. The chain is built from TRBV14 and TRBJ2-7, with 9 bases identical to TRBD2. The CDR3 extends over 14 amino acids. Germline values: CDR1 SGHDN, CDR2 FVKESK. Unmatched junction bases numbered 4, after V lost 3 bases and J lost 4 bases.

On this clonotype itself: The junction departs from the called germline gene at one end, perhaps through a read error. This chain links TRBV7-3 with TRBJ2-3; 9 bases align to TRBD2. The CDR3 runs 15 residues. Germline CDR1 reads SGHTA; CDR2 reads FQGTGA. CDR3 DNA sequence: TGCGCCAGCAGCTTGGGACTAGCTTTCACAGATACGCAGTATTTT. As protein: CASSLGLAFTDTQYF.

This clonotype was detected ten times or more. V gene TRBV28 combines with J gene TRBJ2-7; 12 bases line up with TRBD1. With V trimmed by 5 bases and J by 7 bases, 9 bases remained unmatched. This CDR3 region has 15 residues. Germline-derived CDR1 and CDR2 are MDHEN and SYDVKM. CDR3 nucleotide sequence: TGTGCCAGCAGTGCGACGGGACAGGGGGCGGGTGAGCAGTACTTC. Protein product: CASSATGQGAGEQYF.

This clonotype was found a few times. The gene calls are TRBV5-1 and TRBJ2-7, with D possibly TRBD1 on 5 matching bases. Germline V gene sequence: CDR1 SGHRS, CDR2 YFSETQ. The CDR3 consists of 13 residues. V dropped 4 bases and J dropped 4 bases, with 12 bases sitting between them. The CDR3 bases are TGCGCCAGCAGCAAAAGTCAGGGTTACGAGCAGTACTTC. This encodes CASSKSQGYEQYF. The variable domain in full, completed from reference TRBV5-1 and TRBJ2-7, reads KAGVTQTPRYLIKTRGQQVTLSCSPISGHRSVSWYQQTPGQGLQFLFEYFSETQRNKGNFPGRFSGRQFSNSRSEMNVSTLELGDSALYLCASSKSQGYEQYFGPGTRLTVT.

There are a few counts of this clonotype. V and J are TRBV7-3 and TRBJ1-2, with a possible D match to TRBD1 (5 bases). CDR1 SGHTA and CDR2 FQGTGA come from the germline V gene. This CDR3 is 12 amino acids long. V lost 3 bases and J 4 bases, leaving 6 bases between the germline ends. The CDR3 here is CASSLGRYGYTF. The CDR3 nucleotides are TGTGCCAGCAGCTTGGGACGCTATGGCTACACCTTC.

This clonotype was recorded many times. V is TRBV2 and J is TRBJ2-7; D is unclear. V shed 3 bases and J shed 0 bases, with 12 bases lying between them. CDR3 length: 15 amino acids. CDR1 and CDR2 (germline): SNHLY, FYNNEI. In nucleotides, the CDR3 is TGTGCCAGCAGTGACCGAGCCCACAACTCCTACGAGCAGTACTTC. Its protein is CASSDRAHNSYEQYF. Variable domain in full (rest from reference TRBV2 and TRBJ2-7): EPEVTQTPSHQVTQMGQEVILRCVPISNHLYFYWYRQILGQKVEFLVSFYNNEISEKSEIFDDQFSVERPDGSNFTLKIRSTKLEDSAMYFCASSDRAHNSYEQYFGPGTRLTVT.

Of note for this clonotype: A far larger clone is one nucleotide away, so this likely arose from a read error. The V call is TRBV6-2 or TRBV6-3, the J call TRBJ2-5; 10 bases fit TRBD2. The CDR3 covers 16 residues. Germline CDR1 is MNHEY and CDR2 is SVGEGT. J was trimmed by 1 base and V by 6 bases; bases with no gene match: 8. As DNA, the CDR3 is TGTGCCAGCAGCAAGCCAGCGGGAGGGCTCCAAGAGACCCAGTACTTC. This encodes CASSKPAGGLQETQYF.

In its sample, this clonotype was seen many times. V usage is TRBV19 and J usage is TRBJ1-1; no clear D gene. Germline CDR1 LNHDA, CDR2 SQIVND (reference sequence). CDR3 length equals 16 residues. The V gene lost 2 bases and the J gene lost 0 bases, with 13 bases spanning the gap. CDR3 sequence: CASSIRATAMNTEAFF. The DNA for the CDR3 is TGTGCCAGTAGTATAAGGGCGACTGCCATGAACACTGAAGCTTTCTTT.

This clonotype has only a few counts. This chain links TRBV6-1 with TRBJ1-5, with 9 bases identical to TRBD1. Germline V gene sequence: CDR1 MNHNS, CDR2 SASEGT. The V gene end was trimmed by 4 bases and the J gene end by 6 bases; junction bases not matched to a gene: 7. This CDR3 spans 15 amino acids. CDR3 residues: CASSGDRETFQPQHF. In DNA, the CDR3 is TGTGCCAGCAGTGGGGACAGGGAGACTTTTCAGCCCCAGCATTTT.